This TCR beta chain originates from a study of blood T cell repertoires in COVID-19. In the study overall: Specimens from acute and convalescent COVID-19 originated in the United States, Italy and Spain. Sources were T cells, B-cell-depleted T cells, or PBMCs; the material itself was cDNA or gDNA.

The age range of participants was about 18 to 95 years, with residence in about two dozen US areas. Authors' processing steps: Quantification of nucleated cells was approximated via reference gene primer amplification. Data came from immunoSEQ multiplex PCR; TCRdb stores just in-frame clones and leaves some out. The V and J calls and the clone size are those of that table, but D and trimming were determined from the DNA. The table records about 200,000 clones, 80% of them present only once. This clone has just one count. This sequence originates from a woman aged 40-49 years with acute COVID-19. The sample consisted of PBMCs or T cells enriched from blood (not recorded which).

The CDR3 here is CSASEGGYEQYF. In DNA, the CDR3 is TGCAGTGCTAGTGAAGGGGGATACGAGCAGTACTTC. The rearrangement joins TRBV20-1 to TRBJ2-7; tentatively, D is TRBD1 (6 bases). The CDR3 extends over 12 amino acids. The V and J ends lost 3 bases and 4 bases respectively, with 10 bases between them. CDR1 is DFQATT, CDR2 SNEGSKA, per germline (reference sequence).